This T cell receptor (beta chain) stems from a study of cytomegalovirus exposure and HLA in healthy donors. The study, taken as a whole, reports: The authors listed around 150 TCR beta chains as cytomegalovirus-associated.

PCR was performed using 60 Vbeta and 13 Jbeta primers. TCRdb's copy holds only in-frame clones and misses some; the assay was immunoSEQ multiplex PCR. This table holds approximately 100,000 clones, roughly 71% found once. This clone has just a few counts. Its antigen is not identified. V lost 1 base and J 5 bases, leaving 14 bases between the germline ends. The CDR3 runs 15 residues. The V gene's germline CDR1 is SEHNR and CDR2 FQNEAQ (reference sequence). The sequenced sample was PBMCs. The clonotype comes from a man aged 40-49 years in good health and CMV-seropositive. V and J are TRBV7-9 and TRBJ1-2; no reliable D call. For the CDR3, the DNA is TGTGCCAGCAGCTTAGGGGAGGAGAATGGGTATGGCTACACCTTC. Residues: CASSLGEENGYGYTF.